A single sample gave rise to the 15 T cell receptor beta chains below, sequenced in a study of T cell changes during pregnancy in multiple sclerosis. TCRdb keeps only in-frame clones here, not all; method: immunoSEQ multiplex PCR. The sample holds 85,000 to 120,000 clones, around 90% seen once. The specimen was peripheral blood, collected after pregnancy. The receptors here all came from a female donor with multiple sclerosis, enrolled in a pregnancy study.

The rearrangement links TRBV5-6 to TRBJ2-1; TRBD2 matches 8 bases. Germline CDR1 SGHDT, CDR2 YYEEEE. V was pared by 1 base and J by 4 bases, with 7 bases of the junction left unmatched. This CDR3 has 16 residues. CDR3 sequence: CASSLLIAGFYNEQFF. DNA of the CDR3: TGTGCCAGCAGCTTGTTAATAGCGGGATTTTACAATGAGCAGTTCTTC.

J is TRBJ1-1 and V is TRBV7-8; D possibly corresponds to TRBD1 (5 bases). V was pared by 3 bases and J by 1 base, with 9 bases between. The length of the CDR3 is 14 residues. Germline lookup yields CDR1 SGHVS and CDR2 FQNEAQ. This CDR3 is CASSLRQGNTEAFF. The DNA for the CDR3 is TGTGCCAGCAGCTTGAGGCAGGGGAACACTGAAGCTTTCTTT.

J is TRBJ1-5 and V is TRBV27, with D possibly matching TRBD1 (6 bases). Germline-derived CDR1 and CDR2 are MNHEY and SMNVEV (reference sequence). The CDR3 length is 13 residues. V lost 2 bases, J lost 7 bases, and 9 bases lay in between. Written as DNA, the CDR3 is TGTGCCAGCAGTTTAGGGACAACCCAGCCCCAGCATTTT. Encoded protein: CASSLGTTQPQHF.

This chain uses TRBV9 with TRBJ2-5; TRBD1 might be the D (5 bases). V was shortened by 2 bases and J by 5 bases, with 13 bases between the two germline ends. Germline values: CDR1 SGDLS, CDR2 YYNGEE. The length of the CDR3 is 14 residues. The CDR3 region is CASSVGAGWETQYF. CDR3 nucleotides: TGTGCCAGCAGCGTTGGCGCAGGGTGGGAGACCCAGTACTTC. Full variable domain (outside the CDR3, taken from reference TRBV9 and TRBJ2-5): DSGVTQTPKHLITATGQRVTLRCSPRSGDLSVYWYQQSLDQGLQFLIQYYNGEERAKGNILERFSAQQFPDLHSELNLSSLELGDSALYFCASSVGAGWETQYFGPGTRLLVL.

The chain has TRBV5-1 and TRBJ1-5; D is unresolved. The CDR3 length is 14 residues. V dropped 2 bases and J dropped 6 bases, with 12 bases sitting between them. CDR1 and CDR2 from the germline V gene are SGHRS and YFSETQ. The CDR3, as DNA: TGCGCCAGCAGCTTTGGAGGATGGGGTCAGCCCCAGCATTTT. It translates to CASSFGGWGQPQHF.

This sequence joins TRBV11-2 and TRBJ1-1, with D possibly matching TRBD1 (6 bases). Trimming took off 6 bases at V and 12 bases at J, with 23 bases between the two ends. This CDR3 spans 14 amino acids. Germline V gene lookup returns CDR1 SGHAT and CDR2 FQNNGV. CDR3 nucleotides: TGTGCCAGCAGTCCCGCAGGACAGCAAAACTATCCTTTCTTT. Residues: CASSPAGQQNYPFF.

The V call is TRBV5-1, the J call TRBJ2-7; 9 bases align to TRBD1. The CDR3 totals 15 residues. V lost 1 base, J lost 5 bases, and 7 bases stayed unmatched. Germline V gene sequence: CDR1 SGHRS, CDR2 YFSETQ. CDR3 coding DNA: TGCGCCAGCAGCTTGAGGGGACAGGGAGTGGACGAGCAGTACTTC. It yields the protein CASSLRGQGVDEQYF.

This chain links TRBV28 with TRBJ1-2; maybe TRBD1 (5 bases). CDR3 size: 15 residues. With 2 bases removed from V and 4 bases from J, the gap between germline ends came to 14 bases. From germline, CDR1 is MDHEN and CDR2 SYDVKM. CDR3 sequence: CASSLDPGGVYGYTF. In nucleotides, the CDR3 is TGTGCCAGCAGTTTAGATCCGGGGGGAGTCTATGGCTACACCTTC.

The chain recombines TRBV11-3 with TRBJ2-3; 7 bases align to TRBD2. The CDR3 loop spans 14 amino acids. Germline V gives CDR1 SGHNT, CDR2 YENEEA. The V and J ends lost 8 bases and 2 bases, in that order; junction bases with no gene match: 7. In nucleotides, the CDR3 is TGTGCCAGCGGAGCGGGGACCACCACAGATACGCAGTATTTT. Its translation is CASGAGTTTDTQYF.

The rearrangement joins TRBV19 to TRBJ2-3, with 10 bases matching TRBD2. J was trimmed by 2 bases and V by 8 bases; bases with no gene match: 7. The germline gives CDR1 LNHDA, CDR2 SQIVND (reference sequence). The length of the CDR3 is 15 residues. DNA of the CDR3: TGTGCCAGTCAAATAGCGGGAGGTTTCACAGATACGCAGTATTTT. Translation gives CASQIAGGFTDTQYF.

The rearrangement uses TRBV5-1 and TRBJ1-4; D perhaps matches TRBD1 (6 bases). Trimming shortened V by 4 bases and J by 3 bases, and 10 bases separated the two germline ends. Germline V gene lookup returns CDR1 SGHRS and CDR2 YFSETQ. CDR3 length equals 14 residues. Here the CDR3 reads CASSTGLANEKLFF. As DNA, the CDR3 is TGCGCCAGCAGCACAGGGTTAGCTAATGAAAAACTGTTTTTT.

The chain combines TRBV29-1 with TRBJ1-2; tentative D call: TRBD1 (5 bases). This CDR3 region has 13 residues. V dropped 5 bases and J dropped 8 bases, with 18 bases sitting between them. Germline V CDR1 and CDR2: SQVTM, ANQGSEA. The CDR3 DNA follows: TGCAGCGTTCAGGTCAGGGCTTCGAACGGCTACACCTTC. This codes for CSVQVRASNGYTF.

The chain is built from TRBV7-3 and TRBJ1-1; D is uncertain. CDR1 SGHTA and CDR2 FQGTGA come from the germline V gene. Trimming left V 5 bases short and J 1 base short, with 8 bases between. The CDR3 is 13 amino acids. The DNA for the CDR3 is TGTGCCAGCAGCGACACAAGGAACACTGAAGCTTTCTTT. Its translation is CASSDTRNTEAFF.

The chain combines TRBV18 with TRBJ1-1; no clear D. The germline CDR1 and CDR2 sequences are KGHSH and LQKENI. The CDR3 runs to 15 residues. V lost 3 bases and J lost 5, with 16 bases in between. CDR3 amino acids: CASSPLKRVATEAFF. In DNA, the CDR3 is TGTGCCAGCTCACCCCTAAAGCGGGTGGCGACTGAAGCTTTCTTT.

A word on this clone: This specimen includes other DNA sequences encoding the same CDR3. This chain connects TRBV5-1 to TRBJ2-7; D call uncertain. Germline assignment: CDR1 SGHRS and CDR2 YFSETQ. The CDR3 runs 14 residues. V lost 0 bases, J lost 1 base, and 8 bases lay in between. CDR3 nucleotide sequence: TGCGCCAGCAGCTTGGAATCGGGTTCCTACGAGCAGTACTTC. Its translation: CASSLESGSYEQYF.